Listed below are T cell receptor beta chains from one sample, sequenced in a study of T cell repertoires in cytomegalovirus infection. TCRdb ran MiXCR on the reads and lists one entry per CDR3 protein. The sample has 400,000 or so distinct CDR3 sequences; approximately 31% are singletons. Specimen: PBMCs. The origin of the receptors is a human donor in good health (CMV status not recorded). Some clones in this sample may be carry-over from other donors' samples. Each CDR3 is given with its conserved first and last residue. A D gene is named only where the DNA matches it firmly. The size field is filled for only some rows; it gives once, few, many or a size class.

D gene	V gene	J gene	clone size	CDR3 protein	CDR3 DNA
TRBD1	TRBV4-1	TRBJ1-5	few	CASSQDWVGGGNQPQHF	TGCGCCAGCAGCCAAGATTGGGTAGGGGGCGGCAATCAGCCCCAGCATTTT
-	TRBV2	TRBJ1-1	-	CASSEEQGNTEAFF	TGTGCCAGCAGTGAAGAACAGGGTAACACTGAAGCTTTCTTT
-	TRBV23-1	TRBJ2-4	-	CASPPPHF	TGCGCCAGCCCCCCCCCCCACTTC
TRBD2	TRBV11-2	TRBJ2-5	many	CASSFPLPGTSGGPQETQYF	TGTGCCAGCAGCTTCCCACTCCCCGGGACTAGCGGGGGGCCCCAAGAGACCCAGTACTTC
TRBD1	TRBV6-1	TRBJ1-5	-	CASTQGGGQPQHF	TGTGCCAGCACTCAGGGGGGGGGTCAGCCCCAGCATTTT
-	TRBV7-9	TRBJ2-5	-	CASSKRETQYF	TGTGCCAGCAGCAAGAGGGAGACCCAGTACTTC
-	TRBV4-1	TRBJ2-3	few	CASSPGGSADTQYF	TGCGCCAGCAGCCCAGGAGGATCAGCGGATACGCAGTATTTT
-	TRBV7-6	TRBJ2-7	many	CASSLDDTGYEQYF	TGTGCCAGCAGCTTAGATGACACAGGCTACGAGCAGTACTTC
TRBD2	TRBV7-2	TRBJ2-3	many	CASSKPGLAGGTDTQYF	TGTGCCAGCAGCAAACCGGGACTAGCGGGAGGCACAGATACGCAGTATTTT
-	TRBV28	TRBJ2-2	few	CASSRPGELFF	TGTGCCAGCAGTCGGCCCGGGGAGCTGTTTTTT
-	TRBV28	TRBJ2-1	many	CASSLFPNGGNEQFF	TGTGCCAGCAGTTTATTCCCGAATGGAGGCAATGAGCAGTTCTTC
-	TRBV6-6	TRBJ2-7	-	CASSYSILGGASSYEQCF	TGTGCCAGCAGTTACTCAATCTTGGGCGGCGCGAGCTCCTACGAGCAGTGCTTC
TRBD1	TRBV5-1	TRBJ2-7	-	CASSLAPGQGPSEQYF	TGCGCCAGCAGCTTAGCACCGGGACAGGGTCCCTCCGAGCAGTACTTC
-	TRBV28	TRBJ2-3	-	CASSFRSTVPTGNTQYF	TGTGCCAGCAGTTTCCGATCAACAGTCCCAACAGGGAATACGCAGTATTTT
-	TRBV12-3/TRBV12-4	TRBJ2-7	-	CASSPVEDEQYF	TGTGCCAGCAGTCCCGTGGAGGACGAGCAGTACTTC
TRBD1	TRBV5-1	TRBJ2-5	-	CASSVDRAETQYF	TGCGCCAGCAGCGTGGACAGGGCTGAGACCCAGTACTTC
TRBD2	TRBV5-1	TRBJ2-1	-	CASSLEGTSGGFLPYNEQFF	TGCGCCAGCAGCTTGGAAGGGACTAGCGGGGGGTTCCTCCCCTACAATGAGCAGTTCTTC
TRBD1	TRBV28	TRBJ2-7	-	CASSFHRGEQYF	TGTGCCAGCAGTTTCCACAGGGGCGAGCAGTACTTC
-	TRBV27	TRBJ1-1	few	CASRGGEGEAFF	TGTGCCAGCAGGGGGGGGGAGGGTGAAGCTTTCTTT
-	TRBV7-2	TRBJ1-3	few	CASSLGAGAGNTIYF	TGTGCCAGCAGCTTAGGGGCCGGGGCAGGAAACACCATATATTTT
TRBD1	TRBV5-1	TRBJ1-1	-	CASSLDPLLGGFTEAFF	TGCGCCAGCAGCTTGGACCCTCTGCTAGGGGGCTTTACTGAAGCTTTCTTT
-	TRBV11-2	TRBJ2-1	many	CASSLRVYNEQFF	TGTGCCAGCAGCTTGAGGGTTTACAATGAGCAGTTCTTC
-	TRBV6-1	TRBJ2-4	few	CARSPKNIQYF	TGTGCCAGATCGCCCAAAAACATTCAGTACTTC
TRBD1	TRBV2	TRBJ2-3	-	CASLTGTSTDTQYF	TGTGCCAGTCTGACAGGGACCTCCACAGATACGCAGTATTTT
-	TRBV7-9	TRBJ1-2	-	CASGGNDYGYTF	TGTGCCAGCGGAGGGAATGACTATGGCTACACCTTC
-	TRBV7-3	TRBJ1-6	-	CASSLKPLSGARDGSSYNSPLHF	TGTGCCAGCAGCTTAAAGCCTCTTAGTGGGGCCCGCGATGGGAGCTCCTATAATTCACCCCTCCACTTT
-	TRBV19	TRBJ1-3	-	CASSIQVSSGTPIYF	TGTGCCAGTAGTATTCAAGTCAGCTCTGGAACCCCCATATATTTT